This is a list of T cell receptor beta chains from one sample in a study of blood T cell repertoires in COVID-19. Repertoires were generated with immunoSEQ multiplex PCR, while TCRdb's copy carries only in-frame clones and drops some. The data show 200,000 to 300,000 clones, approximately 83% seen once. The sequenced material came from peripheral blood. The receptors stem from a human donor in a cohort sampled during active COVID-19. Both conserved end residues are part of each CDR3. The D gene is left open where the match is weak. The listing skips clone size in some rows; elsewhere it reads once, few, many or a size class.

>NA|TRBJ2-1|TRBV5-1|TRBD2
TGCGCCAGCAGTGTGGCGGGGGTTTACAATGAGCAGTTCTTC
CASSVAGVYNEQFF
>few|TRBJ2-1|TRBV12-5|NA
TGTGCTAGTGGTTTTGGGGCAAATGAGCAGTTCTTC
CASGFGANEQFF
>NA|TRBJ2-7|TRBV2|TRBD1
TGTGCCAGCCTTCAGACAGGGGGAGCCTACGAGCAGTACTTC
CASLQTGGAYEQYF
>NA|TRBJ1-1|TRBV19|NA
TGTGCCAGCCGAATTCCAAGGGAAGGGGGCACTGAAGCTTTCTTT
CASRIPREGGTEAFF
>NA|TRBJ2-7|TRBV15|TRBD1
TGTGCCACCAGCAGGGCGACAGGGTCCTACGAGCAGTACTTC
CATSRATGSYEQYF
>once|TRBJ2-3|TRBV18|TRBD2
TGTGCCAGCACACCACCCGCGGGGGCAGATACGCAGTATTTT
CASTPPAGADTQYF
>NA|TRBJ2-5|TRBV3-1/TRBV3-2|NA
TGTGCCAGCGGAGCACGATTAATCGGGGATAGAGAGACCCAGTACTTC
CASGARLIGDRETQYF
>NA|TRBJ2-2|TRBV7-2|NA
TGTGCCAGCAGCTTAGCGGCAGGGGGGTACACCGGGGAGCTGTTTTTT
CASSLAAGGYTGELFF
>NA|TRBJ1-4|TRBV3-1/TRBV3-2|TRBD1
TGTGCCAGCAGCCAGCAGACAGGGGCGGATGAAAAACTGTTTTTT
CASSQQTGADEKLFF
>NA|TRBJ2-7|TRBV19|NA
TGTGCCAGTAGTATTGGTGTTGACTACACGGGGAGGCTCGAGCAGTACTTC
CASSIGVDYTGRLEQYF
>NA|TRBJ1-3|TRBV12-3/TRBV12-4|NA
TGTGCCAGCAGGTGGGGAGTAGGAAACACCATATATTTT
CASRWGVGNTIYF
>NA|TRBJ2-1|TRBV29-1|NA
TGCAGCGTAAGCGGAACCTCCTACAATGAGCAGTTCTTC
CSVSGTSYNEQFF
>NA|TRBJ2-5|TRBV10-3|NA
TGTGCCATCAGTGAGGGGCGGGGCTTCGGAGAGACCCAGTACTTC
CAISEGRGFGETQYF
>NA|TRBJ2-3|TRBV2|NA
TGTGCCAGCAGTGAACTGGCGGGGGCCAGCACAGATACGCAGTATTTT
CASSELAGASTDTQYF
>NA|TRBJ2-1|TRBV5-4|NA
TGTGCCAGCAGCTTGCGTGGCCCCCACGAGCAGTTCTTC
CASSLRGPHEQFF
>NA|TRBJ1-1|TRBV11-1|NA
TGTGCCAGCAGCTGGAAGGGGGACACTGAAGCTTTCTTT
CASSWKGDTEAFF
>NA|TRBJ2-2|TRBV5-5|NA
TGTGCCAGTAAGGCGACAACGAACACCGGGGAGCTGTTTTTT
CASKATTNTGELFF
>NA|TRBJ1-6|TRBV6-5|TRBD1
TGTGCCAGCAGTTCGGGACAGGGACCTTCACCCCTCCACTTT
CASSSGQGPSPLHF
>NA|TRBJ2-4|TRBV6-5|NA
TGTGCCAGCAGCCGTCTTGGGGGGACCGAAAACATTCAGTACTTC
CASSRLGGTENIQYF
>NA|TRBJ1-4|TRBV5-6|NA
TGTGCCAGCAGCTTGGCGACACAGAGTGGTGAAAAACTGTTTTTT
CASSLATQSGEKLFF
>NA|TRBJ1-1|TRBV7-8|NA
TGTGCCAGCAGCCGAGGGGAGGGAAGAGTTTTTCCTGAAGCTTTCTTT
CASSRGEGRVFPEAFF
>few|TRBJ2-7|TRBV28|NA
TGTGCCAGCACCCGACGGATCGCGGGTCCCTACGAGCAGTACTTC
CASTRRIAGPYEQYF
>few|TRBJ1-5|TRBV6-5|NA
TGTGCCAGCATCCGCCGAGGAGGCAATCAGCCCCAGCATTTT
CASIRRGGNQPQHF
>NA|TRBJ1-1|TRBV19|NA
TGTGCCAGTAGGCCTTGGGGGGACGGGGACACTGAAGCTTTCTTT
CASRPWGDGDTEAFF
>NA|TRBJ2-5|TRBV3-1/TRBV3-2|NA
TGTGCCAGCAGCCAAGGGGGAGTAGCGGAAGAGACCCAGTACTTC
CASSQGGVAEETQYF
>NA|TRBJ2-7|TRBV5-1|TRBD1
TGCGCCAGCCGACAGGGTTACGAGCAGTACTTC
CASRQGYEQYF
>NA|TRBJ1-2|TRBV3-1/TRBV3-2|NA
TGTGCCAGCAGCCACTTGGACACGGACTATGGCTACACCTTC
CASSHLDTDYGYTF
>NA|TRBJ2-7|TRBV29-1|NA
TGCAGCGCGGTAGGGGGTATCCCCTACGAGCAGTACTTC
CSAVGGIPYEQYF
>NA|TRBJ1-1|TRBV11-3|TRBD1
TGTGCCAGCAGCACATCCGGGACAGGGATTTCTGAAGCTTTCTTT
CASSTSGTGISEAFF
>NA|TRBJ1-1|TRBV2|NA
TGTGCCAGCACGAACGATGGCAGGGCCACTGAAGCTTTCTTT
CASTNDGRATEAFF
>NA|TRBJ1-5|TRBV7-9|NA
TGTGCCAGCAGCTTAACAGTTGATCAGCCCCAGCATTTT
CASSLTVDQPQHF
>NA|TRBJ2-2|TRBV18|NA
TGTGCCAGCTCACCATTCGAGGGAAGTAGCGGGGAGCTGTTTTTT
CASSPFEGSSGELFF
>NA|TRBJ1-1|TRBV7-9|NA
TGTGCCAGCAGCCCTACGCAGGGGCGGTGGACTGAAGCTTTCTTT
CASSPTQGRWTEAFF
>NA|TRBJ1-5|TRBV7-2|TRBD1
TGTGCCAGCAGCTTTGGACAGGGGGCACACCAGCCCCAGCATTTT
CASSFGQGAHQPQHF
>NA|TRBJ1-6|TRBV5-5|TRBD1
TGTGCCAGCAGCTTGGAGGGACAGAGAAATTCACCCCTCCACTTT
CASSLEGQRNSPLHF
>NA|TRBJ1-2|TRBV14|NA
TGTGCCAGCAGCCAAGTCTCCCGAGGATCTCCTAACTATGGCTACACCTTC
CASSQVSRGSPNYGYTF
>NA|TRBJ2-7|TRBV6-2/TRBV6-3|TRBD2
TGTGCCAGCAGTTACTCTCTTAGTCGGGTTGGCGGGAGGGCCAGGGAGCAGTACTTC
CASSYSLSRVGGRAREQYF
>NA|TRBJ2-3|TRBV7-2|NA
TGTGCCAGCAGCTTAGTTCCCCGTGGGGTAGCGGAAAGAACAGATACGCAGTATTTT
CASSLVPRGVAERTDTQYF
>NA|TRBJ2-1|TRBV5-1|NA
TGCGCCAGCAGCTTGGGCGGGTGGAGCTCCTACAATGAGCAGTTCTTC
CASSLGGWSSYNEQFF
>NA|TRBJ2-3|TRBV6-5|TRBD1
TGTGCCAGCAGCTACAGGGGAAGCACAGATACGCAGTATTTT
CASSYRGSTDTQYF
>NA|TRBJ2-7|TRBV15|TRBD2
TGTGCCACCAGCAGAGAACCGGGGGGTTTCGAGCAGTACTTC
CATSREPGGFEQYF
>NA|TRBJ1-4|TRBV14|NA
TGTGCCAGCAGCCAAGGAGCCCCCATCCGGAAACTGTTTTTT
CASSQGAPIRKLFF
>NA|TRBJ2-7|TRBV9|TRBD1
TGTGCCAGCAGCGTAGCTGGACAGGGGATGGACGAGCAGTACTTC
CASSVAGQGMDEQYF